These T cell receptor beta chains were read from a single sample in a study of blood T cell repertoires in COVID-19. The assay was immunoSEQ multiplex PCR, and TCRdb's table has in-frame clones only and misses some. The sample lists 150,000 to 200,000 clones; more than 65% were seen once. The sample comprised PBMCs or T cells enriched from blood (not recorded which). The receptors shown here come from a woman in her 50s with acute COVID-19. The CDR3 runs from the conserved cysteine through the conserved F or W. A D gene is named only where the DNA matches it firmly. Not every row has a clone size; where given, it reads once, few, many or a size class.

J: TRBJ1-2; size: .; D: TRBD1; V: TRBV5-1; CDR3: CASSLGTGGEGYTF; DNA: TGCGCCAGCAGCTTGGGGACAGGGGGCGAGGGCTACACCTTC
J: TRBJ1-5; size: .; D: .; V: TRBV20-1; CDR3: CSASPQGSNQPQHF; DNA: TGCAGTGCTAGTCCGCAGGGGTCCAATCAGCCCCAGCATTTT
J: TRBJ1-5; size: .; D: .; V: TRBV3-1/TRBV3-2; CDR3: CASSPGAEGGTRGNQPQHF; DNA: TGTGCCAGCAGCCCCGGCGCGGAGGGGGGGACGAGAGGGAATCAGCCCCAGCATTTT
J: TRBJ1-6; size: .; D: TRBD1; V: TRBV9; CDR3: CASSGQGSSYNSPLHF; DNA: TGTGCCAGCAGCGGACAGGGGAGCTCCTATAATTCACCCCTCCACTTT
J: TRBJ2-3; size: .; D: TRBD1; V: TRBV5-1; CDR3: CASRDRTGIAASTDTQYF; DNA: TGCGCCAGCAGGGATCGGACAGGAATAGCCGCTAGCACAGATACGCAGTATTTT
J: TRBJ1-2; size: once; D: TRBD1; V: TRBV2; CDR3: CASRKQGSSYGYTF; DNA: TGTGCCAGCAGGAAACAGGGGTCTTCATATGGCTACACCTTC
J: TRBJ1-6; size: few; D: TRBD1; V: TRBV3-1/TRBV3-2; CDR3: CASSPGDRGNSPLHF; DNA: TGTGCCAGCAGCCCCGGGGACAGGGGGAATTCACCCCTCCACTTT
J: TRBJ1-1; size: .; D: .; V: TRBV28; CDR3: CASSSGGGLNTEAFF; DNA: TGTGCCAGCAGTTCGGGGGGCGGCTTGAACACTGAAGCTTTCTTT
J: TRBJ1-2; size: .; D: .; V: TRBV19; CDR3: CASSIDRRAGGYTF; DNA: TGTGCCAGTAGTATAGATCGCAGGGCTGGAGGCTACACCTTC
J: TRBJ2-1; size: .; D: .; V: TRBV27; CDR3: CASTHGGPSYNEQFF; DNA: TGTGCCAGCACCCACGGGGGGCCCTCCTACAATGAGCAGTTCTTC
J: TRBJ1-2; size: .; D: TRBD1; V: TRBV28; CDR3: CASTLRDRFYGYTF; DNA: TGTGCCAGCACCCTCCGGGACAGGTTCTATGGCTACACCTTC
J: TRBJ2-1; size: .; D: .; V: TRBV25-1; CDR3: CASTGMYEQFF; DNA: TGTGCCAGTACAGGGATGTATGAGCAGTTCTTC